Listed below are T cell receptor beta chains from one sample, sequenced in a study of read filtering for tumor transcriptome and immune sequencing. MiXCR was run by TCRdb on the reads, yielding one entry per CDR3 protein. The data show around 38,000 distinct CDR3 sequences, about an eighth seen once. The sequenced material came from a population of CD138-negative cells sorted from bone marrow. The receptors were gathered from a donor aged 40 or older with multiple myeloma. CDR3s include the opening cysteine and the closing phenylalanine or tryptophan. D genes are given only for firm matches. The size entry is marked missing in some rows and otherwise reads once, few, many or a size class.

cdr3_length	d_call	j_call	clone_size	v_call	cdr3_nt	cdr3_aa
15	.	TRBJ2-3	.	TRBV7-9	TGTGCCAGCAGCTATGGTCAGGGGCCCACAGATACGCAGTATTTT	CASSYGQGPTDTQYF
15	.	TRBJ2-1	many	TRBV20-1	TGCAGTGCACCTAAACCTAGTGTCGTCTACAATGAGCAGTTCTTC	CSAPKPSVVYNEQFF
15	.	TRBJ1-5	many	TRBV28	TGTGCCAGCAGGGACGGCAGAGTGGGCAATCAGCCCCAGCATTTT	CASRDGRVGNQPQHF
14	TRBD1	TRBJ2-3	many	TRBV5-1	TGCGCCAGCAGCTTGGGACAGGGAGCAGATACGCAGTATTTT	CASSLGQGADTQYF
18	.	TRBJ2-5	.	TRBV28	TGTGCCAGCAGTTTTCCCCCCGGGGCTAGAGGCAGTAAAGAGACCCAGTACTTC	CASSFPPGARGSKETQYF
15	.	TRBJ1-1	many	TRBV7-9	TGTGCCAGCAGCTACCCGGGGCAGGGAAGGACTGAAGCTTTCTTT	CASSYPGQGRTEAFF
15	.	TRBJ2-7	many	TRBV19	TGTGCCAGTAGTATAGCAGTGGGCAGAAGCTACGAGCAGTACTTC	CASSIAVGRSYEQYF
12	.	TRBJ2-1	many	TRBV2	TGTGCCAGCAGTGAAACAAAGGATGAGCAGTTCTTC	CASSETKDEQFF
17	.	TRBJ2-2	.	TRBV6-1	TGTGCCAGCAGCTCTCGGGCAGGGCTAACGAACACCGGGGAGCTGTTTTTT	CASSSRAGLTNTGELFF
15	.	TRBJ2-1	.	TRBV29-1	TGCAGCGTTGAAACAGGGCTAACCCGCGGGCGTGAGCAGTTCTTC	CSVETGLTRGREQFF
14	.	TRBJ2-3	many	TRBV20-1	TGCAGTTGTTATGGCGGGGCCGTCACAGATACGCAGTATTTT	CSCYGGAVTDTQYF
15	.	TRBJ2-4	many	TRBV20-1	TGCAGTGCCAGAGCCGGTGCGGTGGCCAAAAACATTCAGTACTTC	CSARAGAVAKNIQYF
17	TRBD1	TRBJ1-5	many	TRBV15	TGTGCCACCAGCAAACGAAATCGACAGGGATCAAATCAGCCCCAGCATTTT	CATSKRNRQGSNQPQHF
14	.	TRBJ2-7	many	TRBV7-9	TGTGCCAGCAACCCCGGGACGGCCTCCTACGAGCAGTACTTC	CASNPGTASYEQYF
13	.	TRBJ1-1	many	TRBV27	TGTGCCAGCAGTTTATCGTCAGGGACGAGCGGCCATTTT	CASSLSSGTSGHF
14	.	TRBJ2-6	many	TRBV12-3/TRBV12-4	TGTGCCAGCAGCCCAGGGGGGGGGGCCAACGTCCTGACTTTC	CASSPGGGANVLTF
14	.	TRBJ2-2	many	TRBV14	TGTGCCAGCAGCCAAGGACAACGTACCGGGGAGCTGTTTTTT	CASSQGQRTGELFF
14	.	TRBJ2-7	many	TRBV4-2	TGTGCCAGCAGCCAAAGGACAGTGGATGACGAGCAGTACTTC	CASSQRTVDDEQYF
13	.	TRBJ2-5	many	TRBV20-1	TGCAGTGCTAGAGCGGCGGGCCGCGAGACCCAGTACTTC	CSARAAGRETQYF
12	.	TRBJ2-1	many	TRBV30	TGTGCCTGGAGCCCCCCCTACAATGAGCAGTTCTTC	CAWSPPYNEQFF
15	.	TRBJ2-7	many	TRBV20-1	TGCAGTGCGCCGACTCCCGGGAGAGAGGCGGGGGAGCAGTACTTC	CSAPTPGREAGEQYF
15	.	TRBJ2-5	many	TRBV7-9	TGTGCCAGCAGCTTAGTACAATTAACCCAAGAGACCCAGTACTTC	CASSLVQLTQETQYF
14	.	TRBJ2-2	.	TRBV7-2	TGTGCCAGCAGCCTCCAATGGGGAACCGGGGAGCTGTTTTTT	CASSLQWGTGELFF
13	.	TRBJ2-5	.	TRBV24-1	TGTGCCACCAGGTCAACAGGATTGGAGACCCAGTACTTC	CATRSTGLETQYF
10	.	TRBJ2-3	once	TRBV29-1	TGCAGCGCCCAGGCTAATACGCAGTATTTT	CSAQANTQYF
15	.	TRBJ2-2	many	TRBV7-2	TGTGCCAGCAGCTTAAACGGGTACTTCACCGGGGAGCTGTTTTTT	CASSLNGYFTGELFF
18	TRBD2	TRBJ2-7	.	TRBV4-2	TGTGCCAGCAGCCAATCGACCCCCGCTAGCGGGATAACCTACGAGCAGTACTTC	CASSQSTPASGITYEQYF
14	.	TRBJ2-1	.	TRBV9	TGTGCCAGCAGCGTATCCCTAGGGAGCAATGAGCAGTTCTTC	CASSVSLGSNEQFF
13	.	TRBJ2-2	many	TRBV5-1	TGCGCCAGCAGCCGGGGGAACACCGGGGAGCTGTTTTTT	CASSRGNTGELFF
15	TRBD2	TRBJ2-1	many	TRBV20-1	TGCAGTGCTAGAGCACTAGCGGGAGGGCGGAATGAGCAGTTCTTC	CSARALAGGRNEQFF
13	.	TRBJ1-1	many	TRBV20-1	TGCAGTGGGGGGGGGGGCCTGAACACTGAAGCTTTCTTT	CSGGGGLNTEAFF
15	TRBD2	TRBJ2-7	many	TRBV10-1	TGCGCCAGCAGCCGCAGACTAGCGAAGACCTACGAGCAGTACTTC	CASSRRLAKTYEQYF
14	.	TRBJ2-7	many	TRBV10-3	TGTGCCATCAGTGCAGGGGCCGGGGTCTACGAGCAGTACTTC	CAISAGAGVYEQYF
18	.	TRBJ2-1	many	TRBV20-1	TGCAGTGCCTACCGGCGGAGGATGGTTTCCAGCTCCTACAATGAGCAGTTCTTC	CSAYRRRMVSSSYNEQFF
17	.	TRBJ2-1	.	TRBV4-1	TGCGCCAGCAGTCAAGATCTCCTGGTGAGCTCCTACAATGAGCAGTTCTTC	CASSQDLLVSSYNEQFF
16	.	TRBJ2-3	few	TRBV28	TGTGCGAGCACCCGGACGAGGCACGCCCGCACAGATACGCAGTATTTT	CASTRTRHARTDTQYF
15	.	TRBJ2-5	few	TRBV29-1	TGCTGCGTTGGAGGGATTCAGGGAGGTCAAGAGACCCAGTACTTC	CCVGGIQGGQETQYF
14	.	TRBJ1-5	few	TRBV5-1	TGCGCCAGCAGCCCGGGAGATCTCGATCAGCCCCAGCATTTT	CASSPGDLDQPQHF
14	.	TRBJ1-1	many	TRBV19	TGTGCCAGTAGCACGCTGGGCAGCCCCACTGAAGCTTTCTTT	CASSTLGSPTEAFF
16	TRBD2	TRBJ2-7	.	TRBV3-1	TGTGCCAGCAGCCAGGCGGGACTAGCGGAACCCTACGAGCAGTACTTC	CASSQAGLAEPYEQYF
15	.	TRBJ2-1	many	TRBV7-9	TGTGCCAGCAGCTTGACGGAAGGGACCGTCAATGAGCAGTTCTTC	CASSLTEGTVNEQFF
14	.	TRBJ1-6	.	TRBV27	TGTGCCAGCAGTTCGGACCGAAGGAGATCACCCCTCCACTTT	CASSSDRRRSPLHF
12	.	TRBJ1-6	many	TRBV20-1	TGCAGTGCTAGAGGGGCGGACTTTTCCCTCCACTTT	CSARGADFSLHF
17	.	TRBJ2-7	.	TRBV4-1	TGCGCCAGCAGCCAAGATTCTTGGGGGCGCGGGATATACAAGCAGTACTTC	CASSQDSWGRGIYKQYF
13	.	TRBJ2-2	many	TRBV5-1	TGCGCCAGCAGCTCCGAATACACCGGGGAGCTGTTTTTT	CASSSEYTGELFF
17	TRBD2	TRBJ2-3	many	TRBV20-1	TGCAGTGCTAGAGATAAACTAGCGGCTTTCATCACAGATACGCAGTATTTT	CSARDKLAAFITDTQYF
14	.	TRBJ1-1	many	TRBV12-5	TGTGCTAGTGCCCCGCCCCGGGTGAACACTGAAGCTTTCTTT	CASAPPRVNTEAFF
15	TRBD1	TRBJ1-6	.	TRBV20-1	TGCAGTGCTACTCGGACAGGGGCCCTCAGTTCACCCCTCCACTTT	CSATRTGALSSPLHF
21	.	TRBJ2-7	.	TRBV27	TGTGCCAGCAGTCCTGGGACAGAAGTAAAAGAATTAGCGGGATACTCCTACGAGCAGTACTTC	CASSPGTEVKELAGYSYEQYF
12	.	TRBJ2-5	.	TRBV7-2	TGTGCCAGCAGCTTGGGGAGAGAGACCCAGTACTTC	CASSLGRETQYF
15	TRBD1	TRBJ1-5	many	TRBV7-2	TGTGCCAGCAGCTCCCAGGGGGCGGGAAATCAGCCCCAGCATTTT	CASSSQGAGNQPQHF
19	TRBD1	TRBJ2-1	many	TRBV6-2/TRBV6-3	TGTGCCAGCAGTTTGGACAGGGGGACGACCTTACTCTCCTACAATGAGCAGTTCTTC	CASSLDRGTTLLSYNEQFF
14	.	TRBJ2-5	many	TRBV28	TGTGCCAGCAGTCCAACCGCGTACCAAGAGACCCAGTACTTC	CASSPTAYQETQYF
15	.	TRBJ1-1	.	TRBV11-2	TGTGCCCGCAGCCGCGAGTCAGCTGTGAACACTGAAGCTTTCTTT	CARSRESAVNTEAFF
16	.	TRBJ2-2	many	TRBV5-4	TGTGCCAGCACCTCTGGGGGTGGCCCCCACACCGGGGAGCTGTTTTTT	CASTSGGGPHTGELFF
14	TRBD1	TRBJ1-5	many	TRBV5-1	TGCGCCAGCAGCCCTGGACAGGGAAATCAGCCCCAGCATTTT	CASSPGQGNQPQHF
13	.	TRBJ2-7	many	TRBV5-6	TGTGCCAGCAGCTGGCGGGGTTCCTACGAGCAGTACTTC	CASSWRGSYEQYF
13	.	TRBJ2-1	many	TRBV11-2	TGTGCCAGCAGCTTGGGGCCCCAGAATGAGCAGTTCTTC	CASSLGPQNEQFF
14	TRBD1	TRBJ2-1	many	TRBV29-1	TGCAGCGTTTCACCAGGACAGGGGGCCCGTGAGCAGTTCTTC	CSVSPGQGAREQFF
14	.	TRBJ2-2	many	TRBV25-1	TGTGCCAGCAGTGGTCGGCCGAACACCGGGGAGCTGTTTTTT	CASSGRPNTGELFF